The clone carrying this T cell receptor beta chain came up once. Via MiXCR, TCRdb re-called the PCR reads, giving one row per CDR3 protein. The sample consists of around 4,500 distinct CDR3 sequences, 35% to 50% of them appearing once. The patients had localized lung adenocarcinoma, a non-small cell subtype. This sample stems from a study of CD4 and CD8 cells across lung adenocarcinoma regions. The CDR3 totals 15 residues. The germline CDR1 and CDR2 sequences are SEHNR and FQNEAQ (reference sequence). The material sequenced was CD4+ T cells from the margin of a lung tumor. The sequence derives from a female donor with lung adenocarcinoma. The CD4 and CD8 labels of this study may be unreliable. The J gene is TRBJ2-1, the V gene TRBV7-9, with TRBD2 matching 11 bases. The J call is doubtful: the DNA matches TRBJ2-5 better. The CDR3 here is CASSSASGRLETQYF. The CDR3 nucleotides are TGTGCCAGCAGCTCCGCTAGCGGGAGGTTAGAGACCCAGTACTTC.